These T cell receptor beta chains were read from a single sample in a study of blood T cell repertoires in COVID-19. Profiled with immunoSEQ multiplex PCR; TCRdb holds only in-frame clones, not every one. The sample includes 45,000 to 55,000 clones, around 68% of them seen just once. The specimen was peripheral blood. All receptors come from a woman between 65 and 79 years old with acute or convalescent COVID-19. Both conserved end residues are part of each CDR3. A D gene is named only where the DNA matches it firmly. A row's size may be missing; if present it is once, few, many or a size class.

CDR3,DNA,D,V,size,J,length
CASSLGQWRTDTQYF,TGCGCCAGCAGCTTGGGCCAGTGGAGAACAGATACGCAGTATTTT,NA,TRBV5-1,NA,TRBJ2-3,15
CASSRPGTGGTEAFF,TGTGCCAGCAGCCGTCCCGGGACAGGGGGCACTGAAGCTTTCTTT,TRBD1,TRBV3-1/TRBV3-2,NA,TRBJ1-1,15
CASSLVGEANQPQHF,TGCGCCAGCAGCTTGGTGGGGGAGGCCAATCAGCCCCAGCATTTT,NA,TRBV5-1,NA,TRBJ1-5,15
CASSWGQANYGYTF,TGTGCCAGCAGCTGGGGACAGGCTAACTATGGCTACACCTTC,TRBD1,TRBV7-9,NA,TRBJ1-2,14
CASSPLNQPQHF,TGTGCCAGCAGTCCCTTAAATCAGCCCCAGCATTTT,NA,TRBV28,NA,TRBJ1-5,12
CASSSEGARAEAFF,TGCGCCAGCAGCTCCGAGGGGGCAAGGGCTGAAGCTTTCTTT,TRBD1,TRBV5-1,NA,TRBJ1-1,14
CASSYSTGPINEQFF,TGTGCCAGCAGTTACTCGACAGGGCCGATCAATGAGCAGTTCTTC,TRBD1,TRBV6-5,NA,TRBJ2-1,15
CASSQGIARNYGYTF,TGTGCCAGCAGCCAAGGTATAGCGAGAAACTATGGCTACACCTTC,NA,TRBV3-1/TRBV3-2,NA,TRBJ1-2,15
CASSGGGGYNEQFF,TGTGCCAGCAGCGGGGGCGGCGGATACAATGAGCAGTTCTTC,NA,TRBV9,NA,TRBJ2-1,14
CASSLAGDSYNEQFF,TGCGCCAGCAGCTTAGCGGGAGACTCCTACAATGAGCAGTTCTTC,TRBD2,TRBV5-1,few,TRBJ2-1,15
CASTKGGAPTGELFF,TGTGCCAGCACTAAAGGGGGGGCGCCCACCGGGGAGCTGTTTTTT,NA,TRBV6-5,few,TRBJ2-2,15
CASSHPLVSNQPQHF,TGCGCCAGCAGCCACCCACTTGTGAGCAATCAGCCCCAGCATTTT,NA,TRBV5-1,few,TRBJ1-5,15
CASSRDGTDGYTF,TGTGCCAGCAGCCGGGATGGGACAGATGGCTACACCTTC,TRBD1,TRBV3-1/TRBV3-2,once,TRBJ1-2,13
CASSVGGRGDEQFF,TGTGCCAGCAGCGTGGGCGGGAGAGGAGATGAGCAGTTCTTC,TRBD2,TRBV9,once,TRBJ2-1,14
CASSLAPGRAAYEQYF,TGTGCCAGCAGCTTAGCGCCCGGGAGGGCGGCCTACGAGCAGTACTTC,TRBD2,TRBV7-8,NA,TRBJ2-7,16
CASRRGNTIYF,TGTGCCAGCAGGAGGGGAAACACCATATATTTT,NA,TRBV2,NA,TRBJ1-3,11
CATSDFPDEQFF,TGTGCCACCAGTGATTTCCCGGATGAGCAGTTCTTC,NA,TRBV24-1,few,TRBJ2-1,12